One sample yielded the 9 T cell receptor beta chains listed below, sequenced in a study of blood T cells in healthy people across ages. Primed by a sample-barcoded 5' primer and a J-beta primer mix, a second PCR proceeded for 7 to 11 cycles. Each CDR3 protein is one row after TCRdb ran MiXCR on the 5' RACE reads. The table has some 640,000 distinct CDR3 sequences, around 45% seen once. Sequencing input: blood. These TCRs come from an older woman in good health.

A word on this clonotype: Mismatch with germline at one junction end may stem from a read error. The rearrangement links TRBV7-2 to TRBJ2-7; TRBD2 matches at 10 bases. Germline V gene sequence: CDR1 SGHTA, CDR2 FQGNSA. This CDR3 has 14 residues. In DNA form, the CDR3 reads TGTGCCAGCAGCTTAGCTGGACTAGCGGCCGAGCGGTACTTC. Residues: CASSLAGLAAERYF.

This clonotype came up once. One end of the junction is discordant with germline, which a read error may explain. The chain uses TRBV5-6 and TRBJ1-2; D uncertain. This CDR3 contains 12 residues. The V gene's germline CDR1 is SGHDT and CDR2 YYEEEE. The CDR3 DNA sequence: TGTGCCAGCAGCTTGGGGGCGGCTGGCTCCACCTTC. Amino acids: CASSLGAAGSTF.

The rearrangement links TRBV3-1 to TRBJ2-1, with 8 bases aligning to TRBD2. There are 14 residues in the CDR3. V trimming: 1 base; J trimming: 15 bases; junction bases outside the gene matches: 11. CDR1 LGHDT and CDR2 YNNKEL come from the germline V gene (reference sequence). CDR3 loop: CASSQVSGLVGPFF. CDR3 DNA: TGTGCCAGCAGCCAAGTTTCGGGACTAGTCGGTCCGTTCTTC.

The chain links TRBV11-2 to TRBJ2-5; the match to TRBD2 covers 10 bases. Trimming cost V 5 bases and J 1 base; bases outside gene matches: 10. CDR1 and CDR2 from the germline V gene are SGHAT and FQNNGV. This CDR3 spans 17 amino acids. CDR3 sequence: CASSPSLAGVSQETQYF. CDR3 nucleotide sequence: TGTGCCAGCAGCCCGTCTCTAGCGGGAGTTTCCCAAGAGACCCAGTACTTC.

V and J are TRBV7-2 and TRBJ2-4, with 7 bases fitting TRBD2. The DNA end is a closer match to TRBJ2-7, so the J assignment may be wrong. This CDR3 is 15 amino acids long. Germline values: CDR1 SGHTA, CDR2 FQGNSA. The CDR3, as DNA: TGTGCCAGCAGCTTCCTTTCGGGAGGATTCTACGAGCAGTACTTC. This codes for CASSFLSGGFYEQYF.

About this clonotype itself: Compared with germline, one end of the junction differs, possibly owing to a read error. The rearrangement uses TRBV29-1 and TRBJ2-6, with 8 bases matching TRBD1. This CDR3 comprises 17 residues. CDR1 is SQVTM and CDR2 is ANQGSEA in the germline V gene. The CDR3 DNA reads as TGCAGCGTTGACTCGATACAGGGGGGTTCTGGGACCAACGTCCTGACTTTC. Protein: CSVDSIQGGSGTNVLTF.

V gene TRBV5-1 combines with J gene TRBJ2-7; 9 bases align to TRBD2. V lost 5 bases to trimming and J lost 5 bases; unmatched junction nucleotides: 8. In germline, CDR1 is SGHRS, CDR2 YFSETQ. The CDR3 runs 14 residues. CDR3 sequence reads: CASRSVAGAHEQYF. In nucleotides, the CDR3 is TGCGCCAGCAGATCCGTAGCGGGAGCCCACGAGCAGTACTTC.

This clonotype was seen a handful of times. The chain uses TRBV2 and TRBJ1-2; D remains ambiguous. CDR3 size: 14 residues. Trimming pared 4 bases from V and 8 bases from J, leaving 17 bases between. CDR1 and CDR2 (germline): SNHLY, FYNNEI. CDR3: CASSAAIATGGYTF. The CDR3 region has the DNA TGTGCCAGCAGTGCAGCAATTGCAACGGGGGGCTACACCTTC.

This sequence joins TRBV14 and TRBJ1-6, with 9 positions matching TRBD1. CDR3 length equals 17 residues. Trimming at V came to 4 bases and at J to 9 bases, leaving 13 bases not matched to a gene. Germline assignment: CDR1 SGHDN and CDR2 FVKESK. CDR3: CASSRLASGTGISPLHF. CDR3 in DNA: TGTGCCAGCAGCCGCCTCGCTTCCGGGACAGGGATTTCACCCCTCCACTTT.